Presented here are 16 T cell receptor beta chains from one specimen sequenced in a study of T cell repertoires in cytomegalovirus infection. These receptors have no identified antigens. One entry per CDR3 protein results from TCRdb running MiXCR on the reads. The table shows 80,000 to 90,000 distinct CDR3 sequences, with approximately 46% occurring only once. Sequenced here: CD8+ T cells from cultured PBMCs, sampled from culture after CMV antigen stimulation. The origin of the receptors is a human donor in good health (CMV status not recorded). Some clones in this sample may be carry-over from other donors' samples.

Only one count was recorded for this clonotype. The chain employs TRBV7-2 and TRBJ2-1, with TRBD2 matching 10 bases. The CDR3 runs 16 residues. CDR1 is SGHTA and CDR2 is FQGNSA in the germline V gene. Trimming removed 5 bases from V and 7 bases from J; junction bases left unmatched: 11. CDR3 DNA sequence: TGTGCCAGCAGCGTAAGGCCTAGCGGGGGAGGGAATGAGCAGTTCTTC. Residues: CASSVRPSGGGNEQFF.

The table lists this clonotype with a few counts. The CDR3 DNA reads as TGTGCCAGCAGTTACTCGATGGAGGGACACATACAAGAGACCCAGTACTTC. Protein: CASSYSMEGHIQETQYF. J is TRBJ2-5 and V is TRBV6-2 or TRBV6-3; D tentatively reads TRBD1 or TRBD2 (6 bases each). CDR3 length: 17 residues. Germline values: CDR1 MNHEY, CDR2 SVGEGT. Trimming took off 0 bases at V and 2 bases at J, with 16 bases between the two ends.

The chain combines TRBV27 with TRBJ2-1; TRBD1 agrees at 8 bases. CDR3 size: 12 residues. Per germline, CDR1 MNHEY and CDR2 SMNVEV (reference sequence). The ends lost 10 bases at V and 6 bases at J; junction bases unmatched: 5. The CDR3 DNA follows: TGTGCCACCAGACAGGGGAGCAATGAGCAGTTCTTC. It is translated as CATRQGSNEQFF.

The chain employs TRBV12-3 or TRBV12-4 and TRBJ2-3; possible D gene TRBD1, 5 bases. The CDR3 loop spans 15 amino acids. Trimming shortened V by 3 bases and J by 0 bases, and 10 bases separated the two germline ends. CDR3 bases: TGTGCCAGCAGTTTGGTAGGGGCCAGCACAGATACGCAGTATTTT. This encodes CASSLVGASTDTQYF.

The genes are TRBV28 and TRBJ1-6; 7 positions match TRBD1. The V segment lost 4 bases and the J segment 5 bases; nucleotides outside the gene matches: 5. Germline V CDR1 and CDR2: MDHEN, SYDVKM. The CDR3 length is 15 residues. This chain's CDR3 is CASSSAGQHNSPLHF. Written as DNA, the CDR3 is TGTGCCAGCAGTTCGGCGGGACAGCATAATTCACCCCTCCACTTT.

The rearrangement links TRBV27 to TRBJ1-4, with D possibly TRBD1 on 6 matching bases. This CDR3 has 13 residues. Per the germline V gene, CDR1 is MNHEY and CDR2 is SMNVEV (reference sequence). V was shortened by 4 bases and J by 7 bases, with 10 bases between the two germline ends. CDR3: CASSWGRGEKLFF. In nucleotides, the CDR3 is TGTGCCAGCAGTTGGGGGCGGGGTGAAAAACTGTTTTTT.

The rearrangement uses TRBV7-6 and TRBJ2-7; a weak D match, TRBD2 (5 bases). Trimming removed 1 base from V and 4 bases from J, with 14 bases in between. The CDR3 extends over 15 amino acids. CDR1 and CDR2 from the germline V gene are SGHVS and FNYEAQ. CDR3 nucleotide sequence: TGTGCCAGCAGCTTAGACCTCTCTTCGGGGTACGAGCAGTACTTC. Translation: CASSLDLSSGYEQYF.

This chain connects TRBV6-6 to TRBJ1-4, with D unresolved. CDR1 and CDR2 (germline): MNHNY, SVGAGI (reference sequence). The CDR3 runs to 15 residues. Trimming removed 5 bases at V and 4 bases at J, with 14 bases between. This chain's CDR3 is CASSAPEDHNEKLFF. The CDR3 nucleotides read TGTGCCAGCAGTGCTCCGGAGGATCATAATGAAAAACTGTTTTTT.

This chain links TRBV20-1 with TRBJ2-5; a possible D gene is TRBD1 (5 bases). The CDR3 extends over 15 amino acids. V was shortened by 0 bases and J by 5 bases, with 16 bases between the two germline ends. Germline CDR1 reads DFQATT; CDR2 reads SNEGSKA (reference sequence). This chain's CDR3 is CSARDPVRVLETQYF. DNA for the CDR3: TGCAGTGCTAGAGATCCTGTCAGGGTGCTGGAGACCCAGTACTTC.

The genes are TRBV7-9 and TRBJ1-1; a possible D gene is TRBD1 (6 bases). CDR1 and CDR2 (germline): SEHNR, FQNEAQ (reference sequence). The CDR3 totals 15 residues. V lost 4 bases, J lost 5 bases, and 17 bases lay in between. Written as DNA, the CDR3 is TGTGCCAGCAGCTCCATCGGAGGGGGGTTGACTGAAGCTTTCTTT. It codes for CASSSIGGGLTEAFF.

The chain combines TRBV6-5 with TRBJ2-2, with 7 bases fitting TRBD2. Germline trimming cut 0 bases from V and 4 bases from J; bases unmatched to any gene: 5. This CDR3 is 16 amino acids long. Germline-derived CDR1 and CDR2 are MNHEY and SVGAGI. The DNA of the CDR3 is TGTGCCAGCAGTTACTCGGGCGGGAGAGGCACCGGGGAGCTGTTTTTT. Residues: CASSYSGGRGTGELFF.

The chain couples TRBV27 to TRBJ2-7, with TRBD1 identical over 8 bases. CDR1 MNHEY and CDR2 SMNVEV come from the germline V gene (reference sequence). CDR3 length: 15 residues. Trimming took 5 bases from V and 2 from J; bases not matched to a gene: 8. In nucleotides, the CDR3 is TGTGCCAGCAGTACGTTCGGACAGGGAACCTACGAGCAGTACTTC. This codes for CASSTFGQGTYEQYF.

The chain has TRBV27 and TRBJ2-2, with 12 bases lining up with TRBD2. The J segment lost 5 bases and the V segment lost 7 bases, leaving 8 bases of the junction unmatched. The CDR3 length is 16 residues. Germline values: CDR1 MNHEY, CDR2 SMNVEV (reference sequence). The CDR3 DNA is TGTGCCAGCATAACTAGCGGGAGGATAAGAACCGGGGAGCTGTTTTTT. Translated, it gives CASITSGRIRTGELFF.

The J gene is TRBJ1-1, the V gene TRBV7-9; tentative D call: TRBD1 (5 bases). V lost 5 bases to trimming and J lost 3 bases, with 19 bases between them. This CDR3 region has 16 residues. Germline V gives CDR1 SEHNR, CDR2 FQNEAQ (reference sequence). The chain's CDR3 is CASSPARVRGDTEAFF. CDR3 DNA sequence: TGTGCCAGCAGCCCTGCGAGGGTGAGGGGAGACACTGAAGCTTTCTTT.

The chain is built from TRBV27 and TRBJ2-1; possibly TRBD2 for D (5 bases). The CDR3 runs 15 residues. CDR1 is MNHEY and CDR2 is SMNVEV in the germline V gene (reference sequence). Between the trimmed V and J ends, which lost 4 bases and 6 bases, there was a span of 16 bases. The CDR3 DNA is TGTGCCAGCAGTTCCTCCTCCCGAGGGCCCAATGAGCAGTTCTTC. Amino acid sequence: CASSSSSRGPNEQFF.

J is TRBJ2-7 and V is TRBV6-2 or TRBV6-3; a possible D gene is TRBD2 (6 bases). The CDR3 totals 16 residues. The germline V gene encodes CDR1 MNHEY and CDR2 SVGEGT. The ends were cut back, 3 bases at V and 2 bases at J, with 17 bases in the middle. The DNA of the CDR3 is TGTGCCAGCAGTTATTCGAGGAGGGACCGAGCCTACGAGCAGTACTTC. This sequence encodes CASSYSRRDRAYEQYF.